One and the same sample provided the 21 T cell receptor beta chains below, sequenced in a study of cytomegalovirus exposure and HLA in healthy donors. Primers: 60 Vbeta forward and 13 Jbeta reverse. Sequencing used immunoSEQ multiplex PCR; TCRdb keeps in-frame clones, though not all of them. The data contain 150,000 to 200,000 clones, roughly 79% of them singletons. Sequenced: PBMCs. These TCRs come from a man younger than 40 in good health and CMV-seronegative.

This clone was counted between two and nine times. This sequence joins TRBV5-1 and TRBJ2-1; 7 nucleotides line up with TRBD2. The germline CDR1 and CDR2 sequences are SGHRS and YFSETQ. V was pared by 4 bases and J by 0 bases, with 4 bases of the junction left unmatched. The CDR3 length is 15 residues. CDR3 nucleotide sequence: TGCGCCAGCAGCCGGGACTACAGCTCCTACAATGAGCAGTTCTTC. This codes for CASSRDYSSYNEQFF.

The chain has TRBV6-1 and TRBJ1-5, with D possibly matching TRBD1 (6 bases). Germline-derived CDR1 and CDR2 are MNHNS and SASEGT. V lost 7 bases, J lost 0 bases, and 13 bases lay in between. This CDR3 region has 15 residues. The CDR3 protein is CASTRTADSNQPQHF. CDR3 sequence (DNA): TGTGCCAGCACCAGGACAGCCGATAGCAATCAGCCCCAGCATTTT.

A remark on this clone: Other DNA sequences of this sample code for an identical CDR3. This chain joins TRBV29-1 and TRBJ2-7; 8 bases are shared with TRBD1. CDR1 is SQVTM, CDR2 ANQGSEA, per germline. The ends lost 3 bases at V and 4 bases at J; junction bases unmatched: 2. The CDR3 length is 12 residues. CDR3 loop: CSVDGQGYEQYF. For the CDR3, the DNA is TGCAGCGTTGACGGACAGGGTTACGAGCAGTACTTC.

The rearrangement joins TRBV19 to TRBJ2-1, with 8 bases aligning to TRBD2. CDR3 length: 13 amino acids. V lost 2 bases and J lost 9; bases outside the gene matches: 3. Germline V CDR1 and CDR2: LNHDA, SQIVND (reference sequence). CDR3 protein: CASSITRGAEQFF. CDR3 coding DNA: TGTGCCAGTAGTATAACGCGGGGGGCTGAGCAGTTCTTC.

V and J are TRBV11-2 and TRBJ2-1; TRBD2 matches at 11 bases. In germline, CDR1 is SGHAT, CDR2 FQNNGV. The V segment lost 5 bases and the J segment 2 bases; nucleotides outside the gene matches: 5. The CDR3 consists of 16 residues. CDR3 nucleotides: TGTGCCAGCAGCCGCGATAGCGGGAGGGCCTACAATGAGCAGTTCTTC. This translates into CASSRDSGRAYNEQFF.

This rearrangement joins TRBV28 to TRBJ2-7, with D possibly matching TRBD1 (6 bases). CDR3 length: 13 amino acids. Germline V gene sequence: CDR1 MDHEN, CDR2 SYDVKM. Deletions cut 7 bases from V and 2 bases from J, with 12 bases between. The chain's CDR3 is CASKGRGTYEQYF. The CDR3 DNA is TGTGCCAGCAAGGGAAGGGGGACCTACGAGCAGTACTTC. Full variable domain (missing parts from reference TRBV28 and TRBJ2-7): DVKVTQSSRYLVKRTGEKVFLECVQDMDHENMFWYRQDPGLGLRLIYFSYDVKMKEKGDIPEGYSVSREKKERFSLILESASTNQTSMYLCASKGRGTYEQYFGPGTRLTVT.

This chain joins TRBV2 and TRBJ1-1, with D perhaps TRBD1 (6 bases). V was trimmed by 7 bases and J by 10 bases, leaving 19 bases between them. CDR3 length equals 13 residues. CDR1 is SNHLY, CDR2 FYNNEI, per germline. This CDR3 reads CASTPRGSKAAFF. DNA for the CDR3: TGTGCCAGCACCCCCAGGGGTTCTAAGGCAGCTTTCTTT.

This clone appeared a single time. The chain employs TRBV2 and TRBJ2-3; 9 positions match TRBD2. The J segment lost 2 bases and the V segment lost 7 bases, leaving 10 bases of the junction unmatched. Germline V gives CDR1 SNHLY, CDR2 FYNNEI. This CDR3 contains 16 residues. CDR3 DNA sequence: TGTGCCAGCACCCCTTCTAGCGGGATCCTCACAGATACGCAGTATTTT. Its translation: CASTPSSGILTDTQYF.

This sequence joins TRBV11-2 and TRBJ2-1; 7 bases align to TRBD1. This CDR3 is built from 17 residues. J gave up 4 bases and V 0 bases, and 9 bases lay outside the gene matches. Germline CDR1 and CDR2: SGHAT and FQNNGV. CDR3 DNA sequence: TGTGCCAGCAGCTTAGATTTAACCCCGACAGGGTACAATGAGCAGTTCTTC. This translates into CASSLDLTPTGYNEQFF.

This clone showed up just a few times. V usage is TRBV6-5 and J usage is TRBJ1-1; TRBD1 matches 8 bases. The V and J ends lost 6 bases and 3 bases, in that order; junction bases with no gene match: 3. Germline V CDR1 and CDR2: MNHEY, SVGAGI. CDR3 length: 13 residues. The CDR3 DNA reads TGTGCCAGCAGAGCGGACAGGGACACTGAAGCTTTCTTT. Protein sequence: CASRADRDTEAFF.

There are a few counts of this clone. The chain recombines TRBV7-9 with TRBJ2-7; 7 positions agree with TRBD2. V shed 5 bases, J shed 0 bases, and the junction held 7 bases outside the gene matches. The germline CDR1 and CDR2 sequences are SEHNR and FQNEAQ (reference sequence). This CDR3 spans 15 amino acids. The CDR3 reads CASSIQAGSSYEQYF. The CDR3, as DNA: TGTGCCAGCAGCATTCAAGCGGGGAGCTCCTACGAGCAGTACTTC.

The gene calls are TRBV14 and TRBJ2-1; D not certain. This CDR3 is 14 amino acids long. The V end lost 0 bases, the J end lost 5 bases, and 8 bases lay between the germline ends. Germline V lookup: CDR1 SGHDN, CDR2 FVKESK. CDR3 bases: TGTGCCAGCAGCCAAGATCGGTCCAACAATGAGCAGTTCTTC. Its protein is CASSQDRSNNEQFF.

The CDR3 DNA reads as TGTGCCAGCAGCTTAGGAGGGGGCAGGGGAAGCAATCAGCCCCAGCATTTT. This codes for CASSLGGGRGSNQPQHF. The chain combines TRBV7-9 with TRBJ1-5, with 7 bases identical to TRBD1. The CDR3 consists of 17 residues. Germline CDR1 SEHNR, CDR2 FQNEAQ (reference sequence). V lost 1 base, J lost 1 base, and 7 bases stayed unmatched.

This clone was detected only once. This chain links TRBV25-1 with TRBJ1-5; TRBD1 aligns across 8 bases. The CDR3 runs to 14 residues. The trim removed 11 bases at V and 1 base at J, leaving 7 bases unmatched. CDR1 and CDR2 from the germline V gene are MGHDK and SYGVNS. The CDR3 region is CASRWTGSNQPQHF. CDR3 bases: TGTGCCTCACGTTGGACAGGGAGCAATCAGCCCCAGCATTTT.

The chain combines TRBV28 with TRBJ2-7; 15 nucleotides match TRBD2. V gave up 5 bases and J gave up 4 bases; unmatched junction bases: 3. This CDR3 is 15 amino acids long. Per germline, CDR1 MDHEN and CDR2 SYDVKM. This chain's CDR3 is CASSTGTSGRYEQYF. DNA for the CDR3: TGTGCCAGCAGTACTGGGACTAGCGGGAGGTACGAGCAGTACTTC.

The chain is built from TRBV10-3 and TRBJ2-7; TRBD1 matches at 9 bases. The J segment lost 3 bases and the V segment lost 5 bases, leaving 8 bases of the junction unmatched. Germline CDR1 and CDR2: ENHRY and SYGVKD. The CDR3 totals 15 residues. Here the CDR3 DNA reads TGTGCCATCAGTTCTGGCGGGGACAGGGACTACGAGCAGTACTTC. Its translation is CAISSGGDRDYEQYF.

The CDR3 is CASSIDRGGKTQYF. DNA for the CDR3: TGTGCCAGTAGTATAGATCGCGGGGGAAAGACCCAGTACTTC. The rearrangement uses TRBV19 and TRBJ2-5; 7 bases match TRBD2. V lost 0 bases and J lost 6; bases outside the gene matches: 4. The CDR3 sequence is 14 residues long. The germline CDR1 and CDR2 sequences are LNHDA and SQIVND (reference sequence).

The chain employs TRBV28 and TRBJ2-3; D is undetermined. The germline V and J ends were trimmed by 5 bases and 2 bases, with 8 bases remaining between them. Looked up from germline, CDR1 is MDHEN and CDR2 is SYDVKM. The CDR3 is made up of 13 amino acids. The CDR3 DNA reads as TGTGCCAGCAGTCACGACTTCACAGATACGCAGTATTTT. This sequence encodes CASSHDFTDTQYF. Full variable domain (outside the CDR3, taken from reference TRBV28 and TRBJ2-3): DVKVTQSSRYLVKRTGEKVFLECVQDMDHENMFWYRQDPGLGLRLIYFSYDVKMKEKGDIPEGYSVSREKKERFSLILESASTNQTSMYLCASSHDFTDTQYFGPGTRLTVL.

This chain connects TRBV19 to TRBJ1-1; D may be TRBD1 (6 bases). CDR1 LNHDA and CDR2 SQIVND come from the germline V gene (reference sequence). With 11 bases removed from V and 5 bases from J, the gap between germline ends came to 24 bases. CDR3 length equals 15 residues. In DNA form, the CDR3 reads TGTGCCTGCTTTGGACGCTGGGGACAAGGGACTGAAGCTTTCTTT. Residues: CACFGRWGQGTEAFF.

The chain employs TRBV5-1 and TRBJ1-2; 7 positions match TRBD1. V was clipped by 0 bases and J by 12 bases; unmatched bases: 8. CDR1 SGHRS and CDR2 YFSETQ come from the germline V gene. The CDR3 loop spans 13 amino acids. The CDR3 is CASSLGSGTVNTF. CDR3 bases: TGCGCCAGCAGCTTGGGGTCCGGGACAGTAAACACCTTC. Variable domain in full (rest from reference TRBV5-1 and TRBJ1-2): KAGVTQTPRYLIKTRGQQVTLSCSPISGHRSVSWYQQTPGQGLQFLFEYFSETQRNKGNFPGRFSGRQFSNSRSEMNVSTLELGDSALYLCASSLGSGTVNTFGSGTRLTVV.

This chain connects TRBV10-3 to TRBJ2-1; perhaps TRBD2 as D (6 bases). Germline-derived CDR1 and CDR2 are ENHRY and SYGVKD. CDR3 length: 13 residues. With 10 bases removed from V and 4 bases from J, the gap between germline ends came to 14 bases. CDR3 in amino acids: CATGTYRYNEQFF. CDR3 DNA: TGTGCCACCGGGACTTACCGATACAATGAGCAGTTCTTC.